These 2 T cell receptor beta chains originate from one sample sequenced in a study of blood T cell repertoires in COVID-19. TCRdb's table, derived via immunoSEQ multiplex PCR, lists solely in-frame clones and lacks some. The sample has roughly 94,000 clones; approximately 80% are singletons. Sequencing was performed on peripheral blood. The receptors stem from a man in his 60s with acute or convalescent COVID-19.

The genes are TRBV3-1 (or the pseudogene TRBV3-2) and TRBJ2-5; TRBD1 matches 7 bases. Germline CDR1 reads LGHDT; CDR2 reads YNNKEL (reference sequence). This CDR3 comprises 14 residues. The junction had 4 bases not matched to a gene; V was cut back by 5 bases and J by 1 base. CDR3 region: CASSDRQGQETQYF. CDR3 coding DNA: TGTGCCAGCAGCGACCGACAGGGCCAAGAGACCCAGTACTTC.

A remark on this clone: Other DNA sequences from this sample encode an identical CDR3 as well. J is TRBJ1-1 and V is TRBV18, with D maybe TRBD1 (6 bases). CDR1 and CDR2 from the germline V gene are KGHSH and LQKENI. The CDR3 is 13 residues long. Trimming pared 3 bases from V and 4 bases from J, leaving 9 bases between. The CDR3 DNA sequence: TGTGCCAGCTCACCGACAGGACTCACTGAAGCTTTCTTT. It codes for CASSPTGLTEAFF.